The 21 T cell receptor beta chains presented below share a single source sample, sequenced in a study of T cell repertoires in cytomegalovirus infection. TCRdb re-analysed the reads in MiXCR, keeping a single row per CDR3 protein. Of just under 500,000 distinct CDR3 sequences detected, about 33% appear once; the ten largest clones hold roughly a sixth. These receptors have no known antigen. Sequencing was performed on cultured PBMCs, taken from culture after CMV antigen stimulation. The receptors come from a human donor in good health (CMV status not recorded). Some clones in this sample may be carry-over from other donors' samples.

In this sample, this clonotype turned up many times. The chain links TRBV7-2 to TRBJ2-5; D may be TRBD2 (6 bases). Trimming removed 2 bases at V and 2 bases at J, with 18 bases between. CDR3 length: 17 amino acids. Germline lookup yields CDR1 SGHTA and CDR2 FQGNSA. The CDR3 nucleotides read TGTGCCAGCAGCTTAAATGGGGGGTTGTCCAGACAAGAGACCCAGTACTTC. It translates to CASSLNGGLSRQETQYF.

This clonotype was found a few times. The chain employs TRBV12-3 or TRBV12-4 and TRBJ1-3; TRBD1 might be the D (6 bases). V dropped 7 bases and J dropped 0 bases, with 16 bases sitting between them. CDR3 length: 16 residues. CDR3 amino acids: CASTRRGGNSGNTIYF. In nucleotides, the CDR3 is TGTGCCAGCACCCGAAGGGGGGGTAACTCTGGAAACACCATATATTTT.

The chain joins TRBV7-2 to TRBJ2-3; D remains ambiguous. The V end was cut by 2 bases, the J end by 5 bases, with 8 bases between. Germline V gives CDR1 SGHTA, CDR2 FQGNSA. The CDR3 runs 13 residues. The CDR3 nucleotides are TGTGCCAGCAGCTTACAGGAAGGAGATACGCAGTATTTT. It is translated as CASSLQEGDTQYF. Supplemented by reference TRBV7-2 and TRBJ2-3, the full variable domain reads GAGVSQSPSNKVTEKGKDVELRCDPISGHTALYWYRQSLGQGLEFLIYFQGNSAPDKSGLPSDRFSAERTGGSVSTLTIQRTQQEDSAVYLCASSLQEGDTQYFGPGTRLTVL.

This sequence joins TRBV9 and TRBJ2-1, with 8 bases aligning to TRBD1. V shed 2 bases, J shed 6 bases, and the junction held 16 bases outside the gene matches. Germline assignment: CDR1 SGDLS and CDR2 YYNGEE. The CDR3 spans 18 residues. CDR3 coding DNA: TGTGCCAGCAGCGTGGCCACCCTACAGGGGGTTTATGGCAATGAGCAGTTCTTC. It encodes CASSVATLQGVYGNEQFF. The full variable domain, in which reference TRBV9 and TRBJ2-1 provide the parts outside the CDR3, is DSGVTQTPKHLITATGQRVTLRCSPRSGDLSVYWYQQSLDQGLQFLIQYYNGEERAKGNILERFSAQQFPDLHSELNLSSLELGDSALYFCASSVATLQGVYGNEQFFGPGTRLTVL.

V is TRBV7-4 and J is TRBJ1-2; D is perhaps TRBD1 (6 bases). The CDR3 sequence is 13 residues long. Germline assignment: CDR1 SGHVT and CDR2 SQSDAQ. Trimming left V 5 bases short and J 8 bases short, with 15 bases between. The CDR3 region is CASSPTGFGGYTF. The CDR3 nucleotides read TGTGCCAGCAGCCCCACAGGGTTTGGGGGCTACACCTTC.

This clonotype turned up a few times. V and J are TRBV7-2 and TRBJ2-3, with 15 nucleotides matching TRBD2. The CDR3 spans 18 residues. V dropped 5 bases and J dropped 5; count of bases not matched to a gene: 11. CDR1 SGHTA and CDR2 FQGNSA come from the germline V gene. The CDR3 protein is CASSGGTSGRSVEDTQYF. CDR3 coding DNA: TGTGCCAGCAGCGGGGGGACTAGCGGGAGGTCAGTAGAAGATACGCAGTATTTT.

At least ten counts were recorded for this clonotype. V gene TRBV7-6 combines with J gene TRBJ2-5; D call uncertain. CDR3 length: 16 residues. V was pared by 2 bases and J by 5 bases, with 18 bases between. Germline V gene data show CDR1 as SGHVS and CDR2 as FNYEAQ. The CDR3 DNA reads as TGTGCCAGCAGCTTATTCGACTCCGTAGTCCGTGAGACCCAGTACTTC. Translating it yields CASSLFDSVVRETQYF. Looking up the rest from reference TRBV7-6 and TRBJ2-5 gives the full variable domain: GAGVSQSPRYKVTKRGQDVALRCDPISGHVSLYWYRQALGQGPEFLTYFNYEAQQDKSGLPNDRFSAERPEGSISTLTIQRTEQRDSAMYRCASSLFDSVVRETQYFGPGTRLLVL.

V usage is TRBV5-1 and J usage is TRBJ1-5, with D perhaps matching TRBD1 (6 bases). Looked up from germline, CDR1 is SGHRS and CDR2 is YFSETQ. The CDR3 is made up of 15 amino acids. V was pared by 4 bases and J by 3 bases, with 14 bases between. The DNA for the CDR3 is TGCGCCAGCAGCGCCCAGGGGTTAGACAATCAGCCCCAGCATTTT. Residues: CASSAQGLDNQPQHF.

The chain couples TRBV11-3 to TRBJ2-5; 7 positions agree with TRBD1. Germline V gives CDR1 SGHNT, CDR2 YENEEA. J gave up 1 base and V 4 bases, and 6 bases lay outside the gene matches. The CDR3 has 15 amino acids. CDR3 coding DNA: TGTGCCAGCAGCTCCACAGGGGTCCCCCAAGAGACCCAGTACTTC. It is translated as CASSSTGVPQETQYF.

Only a few counts were recorded for this clonotype. This chain joins TRBV12-3 or TRBV12-4 and TRBJ1-1; D call uncertain. CDR3 length: 12 residues. V shed 5 bases and J shed 8 bases, with 12 bases lying between them. CDR3 DNA sequence: TGTGCCAGCAGTCTTGGATACGGAGAAGCTTTCTTT. Its protein product is CASSLGYGEAFF.

The chain employs TRBV19 and TRBJ1-2; TRBD1 matches 9 bases. This CDR3 has 16 amino acids. Germline-derived CDR1 and CDR2 are LNHDA and SQIVND (reference sequence). V trimming: 3 bases; J trimming: 0 bases; junction bases outside the gene matches: 5. CDR3 residues: CASSIWGTGSNYGYTF. CDR3 bases: TGTGCCAGTAGTATCTGGGGGACAGGGTCTAACTATGGCTACACCTTC.

This clonotype was observed a few times. The chain links TRBV7-2 to TRBJ2-7; 7 bases agree with TRBD2. Trimming removed 1 base from V and 5 bases from J; junction bases left unmatched: 8. There are 15 residues in the CDR3. CDR1 and CDR2 (germline): SGHTA, FQGNSA. CDR3 sequence reads: CASSLGASGTNEQYF. The CDR3 coding sequence is TGTGCCAGCAGCTTAGGGGCTAGCGGTACCAACGAGCAGTACTTC.

This clonotype was observed a handful of times. A read error may explain this, as a much larger clone is one base away. The CDR3 here is CASSSTGLYGYTF. The CDR3, as DNA: TGTGCCAGCAGCTCGACAGGACTCTATGGCTACACCTTC. The gene calls are TRBV7-9 and TRBJ1-2; TRBD1 might be the D (6 bases). Germline CDR1 reads SEHNR; CDR2 reads FQNEAQ (reference sequence). This CDR3 has 13 amino acids. Between the trimmed V and J ends, which lost 4 bases and 4 bases, there was a span of 10 bases.

This clonotype was seen a few times. The chain couples TRBV15 to TRBJ2-7; 10 bases are a match to TRBD1. The CDR3 length is 16 residues. J was trimmed by 4 bases and V by 1 base; bases with no gene match: 7. CDR1 is LNHNV, CDR2 YYDKDF, per germline (reference sequence). CDR3: CATSRGPGQGHYEQYF. In DNA, the CDR3 is TGTGCCACCAGCAGAGGTCCGGGACAGGGGCATTACGAGCAGTACTTC.

This rearrangement joins TRBV27 to TRBJ1-5; 7 positions match TRBD1. The V and J ends lost 6 bases and 4 bases, in that order; junction bases with no gene match: 6. CDR3 length: 14 amino acids. Germline V gives CDR1 MNHEY, CDR2 SMNVEV (reference sequence). CDR3 nucleotide sequence: TGTGCCAGCAGGCGGGGACAGAGGAATCAGCCCCAGCATTTT. This sequence encodes CASRRGQRNQPQHF.

This clonotype was observed a few times. The CDR3 sequence: CASRSTRDSNEQFF. The CDR3, as DNA: TGTGCCAGCAGGTCGACCAGGGACTCCAATGAGCAGTTCTTC. This sequence joins TRBV7-2 and TRBJ2-1; perhaps TRBD2 as D (6 bases). The CDR3 has 14 amino acids. V shed 6 bases and J shed 6 bases, with 15 bases lying between them. Germline lookup yields CDR1 SGHTA and CDR2 FQGNSA.

This clonotype has ten or more counts. The V gene is TRBV6-2 or TRBV6-3, the J gene TRBJ2-7, with no clear D. Germline values: CDR1 MNHEY, CDR2 SVGEGT. Trimming took 5 bases from V and 4 from J, leaving 12 bases between them. The CDR3 is made up of 13 amino acids. The CDR3 here is CASSNGYPYEQYF. Here the CDR3 DNA reads TGTGCCAGCAGTAATGGCTATCCTTACGAGCAGTACTTC.

This clonotype was recorded many times. This chain links TRBV7-2 with TRBJ1-2; TRBD1 matches at 8 bases. CDR1 is SGHTA, CDR2 FQGNSA, per germline. Losses at the gene ends were 1 base for V and 6 bases for J; bases not matched to a gene: 7. The CDR3 loop spans 15 amino acids. For the CDR3, the DNA is TGTGCCAGCAGCTTAGATTATCAGGGGGCGGATGGCTACACCTTC. Its protein is CASSLDYQGADGYTF.

The chain employs TRBV4-3 and TRBJ2-1; TRBD1 might be the D (6 bases). V was shortened by 2 bases and J by 2 bases, with 19 bases between the two germline ends. This CDR3 has 18 residues. CDR1 LGHNA and CDR2 YSLEER come from the germline V gene. DNA of the CDR3: TGCGCCAGCAGCCAAATGGGATGGGGGCAGGGGACCTACAATGAGCAGTTCTTC. Amino acids: CASSQMGWGQGTYNEQFF.

The chain uses TRBV6-2 or TRBV6-3 and TRBJ2-1, with no clear D. The CDR3 sequence is 12 residues long. Trimming removed 0 bases at V and 7 bases at J, with 4 bases between. The V gene's germline CDR1 is MNHEY and CDR2 SVGEGT. The CDR3 nucleotides are TGTGCCAGCAGTTACTCTGGTAATGAGCAGTTCTTC. It is translated as CASSYSGNEQFF.

In this sample, this clonotype turned up a few times. The chain has TRBV5-1 and TRBJ2-2, with TRBD1 matching 7 bases. CDR1 and CDR2 from the germline V gene are SGHRS and YFSETQ. The CDR3 has 14 residues. J was trimmed by 6 bases and V by 3 bases; bases with no gene match: 5. CDR3 nucleotide sequence: TGCGCCAGCAGCTCGACAGGGATCCCCGGGGAGCTGTTTTTT. Its translation is CASSSTGIPGELFF.